This TCR beta chain is from a study of cytomegalovirus exposure and HLA in healthy donors. Study-wide points: The majority of CMV-associated TCR beta chains were reported as apparently HLA-restricted in a later analysis. When the data were analyzed later, several of the most significant clusters appeared to be linked to common viral pathogens. Among donors in an Asian-associated ancestry cluster, a later analysis reportedly found fewer N-insertions than the approximately 700-donor mean.

Samples came from healthy bone marrow donors. A note on this clone: The antigen is unknown. The sample holds other DNA sequences that translate to the same CDR3.

Researchers ran the PCR with 60 Vbeta and 13 Jbeta primers. TCRdb's table, derived via immunoSEQ multiplex PCR, lists solely in-frame clones and lacks some. Of about 250,000 clones in the sample, around 65% are singletons; the top ten hold under 3%. Germline loops: CDR1 MNHNS, CDR2 SASEGT. The CDR3 runs 15 residues. Trimming removed 2 bases at V and 0 bases at J, with 5 bases between. Sequenced: PBMCs. This TCR was sampled from a female donor in good health and CMV-seronegative. This chain uses TRBV6-1 with TRBJ2-6, with TRBD1 as a possible D gene (5 bases). Here the CDR3 DNA reads TGTGCCAGCAGTGAAACAGGCTCTGGGGCCAACGTCCTGACTTTC. Protein product: CASSETGSGANVLTF.